This T cell receptor beta chain was documented in a study of blood T cell repertoires in COVID-19. V shed 0 bases and J shed 6 bases, with 13 bases lying between them. Per the germline V gene, CDR1 is SGHRS and CDR2 is YFSETQ. This CDR3 comprises 15 residues. Generated by immunoSEQ multiplex PCR, the TCRdb table keeps only in-frame clones and is missing some. Among about 220,000 clones listed, roughly 84% were seen once. The chain recombines TRBV5-1 with TRBJ1-5; D call uncertain. This TCR was sampled from a woman older than 75 with acute or convalescent COVID-19. Sequencing used peripheral blood. The CDR3: CASSLGPPGGQPQHF. CDR3 in DNA: TGCGCCAGCAGCTTGGGCCCCCCCGGTGGTCAGCCCCAGCATTTT. The variable domain in full, with the rest retrieved from reference TRBV5-1 and TRBJ1-5, is KAGVTQTPRYLIKTRGQQVTLSCSPISGHRSVSWYQQTPGQGLQFLFEYFSETQRNKGNFPGRFSGRQFSNSRSEMNVSTLELGDSALYLCASSLGPPGGQPQHFGDGTRLSIL.